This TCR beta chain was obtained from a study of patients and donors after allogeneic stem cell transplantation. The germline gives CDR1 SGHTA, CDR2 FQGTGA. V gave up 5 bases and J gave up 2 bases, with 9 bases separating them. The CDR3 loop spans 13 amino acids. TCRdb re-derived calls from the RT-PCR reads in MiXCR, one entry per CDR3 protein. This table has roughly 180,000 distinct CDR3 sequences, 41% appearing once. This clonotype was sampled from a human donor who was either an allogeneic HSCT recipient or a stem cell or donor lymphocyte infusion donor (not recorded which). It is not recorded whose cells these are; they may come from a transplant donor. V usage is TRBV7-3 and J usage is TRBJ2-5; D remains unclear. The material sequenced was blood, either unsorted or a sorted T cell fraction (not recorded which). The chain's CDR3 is CASSKGLQETQYF. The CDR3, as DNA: TGTGCCAGCAGCAAAGGGTTGCAAGAGACCCAGTACTTC.